The rows below give T cell receptor beta chains drawn from one sample of a study of cytomegalovirus exposure and HLA in healthy donors. Using immunoSEQ multiplex PCR, the repertoire was profiled, and TCRdb retains in-frame clones only, with some absent. This sample has 150,000 to 160,000 clones, with 70% to 80% found just once. The sample comprised PBMCs. These receptors were taken from a man under 40 in good health and CMV-seropositive. CDR3s include the opening cysteine and the closing phenylalanine or tryptophan. The D gene is left open where the match is weak. Only part of the rows carry a size: once, few, many, or a class if the clone is expanded.

NA	TRBJ1-4	TRBV5-1	NA	TGCGCCAGCAGCGTTGGGGGGGCAATTAATGAAAAACTGTTTTTT	CASSVGGAINEKLFF
NA	TRBJ2-1	TRBV6-1	TRBD1	TGTGCCAGCAGTGCCTCCGGGACAGGGCTATACAATGAGCAGTTCTTC	CASSASGTGLYNEQFF
NA	TRBJ2-7	TRBV9	NA	TGTGCCAGCAGCCGGGACTCCTACGAGCAGTACTTC	CASSRDSYEQYF
NA	TRBJ2-3	TRBV9	NA	TGTGCCAGCAGCGTAGGGACAGACTTCGGTGGGTATACGCAGTATTTT	CASSVGTDFGGYTQYF
NA	TRBJ2-3	TRBV7-8	NA	TGTGCCAGCAGTCATCGAGACAGAGCGTTTCCTAGCACAGATACGCAGTATTTT	CASSHRDRAFPSTDTQYF
NA	TRBJ1-6	TRBV6-6	TRBD1	TGTGCCGTTCTAAGGGGGCAGGGAAATTCACCCCTCCACTTT	CAVLRGQGNSPLHF
NA	TRBJ1-6	TRBV30	TRBD1	TGTGCCTGGAGTGTCCTGGGGACAGGGGGCCCGAATTCACCCCTCCACTTT	CAWSVLGTGGPNSPLHF
NA	TRBJ2-5	TRBV28	TRBD2	TGTGCCAGCAGCTCTCAGAAGGGACTAGCGGGGGAGACCCAGTACTTC	CASSSQKGLAGETQYF
NA	TRBJ1-2	TRBV4-1	NA	TGCGCCAGCAGCCCGGGGGGGGCTAACTATGGCTACACCTTC	CASSPGGANYGYTF
once	TRBJ1-4	TRBV2	NA	TGTGCCAGCACGTTTGACAGGATTAATGAAAAACTGTTTTTT	CASTFDRINEKLFF
NA	TRBJ2-7	TRBV4-1	NA	TGCGCCAGCAGCCAACGTCCCCCTCCAGGCTACGAGCAGTACTTC	CASSQRPPPGYEQYF
few	TRBJ2-2	TRBV6-6	TRBD1	TGTGCCAGCAGCTCTAAACAGGGGGTGTACGTCGGGGAGCTGTTTTTT	CASSSKQGVYVGELFF
NA	TRBJ1-3	TRBV9	TRBD1	TGTGCCAGCAGCCCCAACCCAGGGGGCTCTGGAAACACCATATATTTT	CASSPNPGGSGNTIYF
NA	TRBJ1-6	TRBV5-1	TRBD1	TGCGCCAGCAGCGCGGGACAGCAGAATTCACCCCTCCACTTT	CASSAGQQNSPLHF
NA	TRBJ2-7	TRBV6-1	TRBD1	TGTGCCAGCAGCCGACAGGGTTCCTACGAGCAGTACTTC	CASSRQGSYEQYF
NA	TRBJ2-2	TRBV5-6	NA	TGTGCCAGCAGCTTGGCCGGGAGCCAATCCACCGGGGAGCTGTTTTTT	CASSLAGSQSTGELFF
NA	TRBJ2-1	TRBV18	TRBD2	TGTGCCAGCTCACCGGGAGCGGGGGGGCGACAGTTCTTC	CASSPGAGGRQFF
NA	TRBJ2-3	TRBV5-4	NA	TGTGCCAGCAGCTTGAGAGGAGGCGCAGATACGCAGTATTTT	CASSLRGGADTQYF
NA	TRBJ1-2	TRBV9	NA	TGTGCCAGCAGCGTAGCAGGCGGGGGCTACACCTTC	CASSVAGGGYTF
NA	TRBJ2-7	TRBV7-2	TRBD1	TGTGCCAGCAATACAGCTCCGGGACAGGGTGGGTACGAGCAGTACTTC	CASNTAPGQGGYEQYF
few	TRBJ2-2	TRBV6-1	NA	TGTGCCAGCATAGGCGGCTTTGACACCGGGGAGCTGTTTTTT	CASIGGFDTGELFF
NA	TRBJ2-1	TRBV7-9	TRBD2	TGTGCCACCGACGAACCGGGCGGGAGCGGGTTGTATGAGCAGTTCTTC	CATDEPGGSGLYEQFF
NA	TRBJ2-3	TRBV13	TRBD2	TGTGCCAGCAGCTTAGTTAGCGGGGGTACGCAGTATTTT	CASSLVSGGTQYF
NA	TRBJ2-5	TRBV7-2	TRBD1	TGTGCCAGCAGCGCCCGGGACAGGGCTGAGACCCAGTACTTC	CASSARDRAETQYF
NA	TRBJ2-3	TRBV5-1	NA	TGCGCCAGCACTGAGGCAACTAGCACAGATACGCAGTATTTT	CASTEATSTDTQYF
NA	TRBJ2-1	TRBV4-2	NA	TGTGCCAGCAGCCAAGATCGGGCAGGGTCCTACAATGAGCAGTTCTTC	CASSQDRAGSYNEQFF